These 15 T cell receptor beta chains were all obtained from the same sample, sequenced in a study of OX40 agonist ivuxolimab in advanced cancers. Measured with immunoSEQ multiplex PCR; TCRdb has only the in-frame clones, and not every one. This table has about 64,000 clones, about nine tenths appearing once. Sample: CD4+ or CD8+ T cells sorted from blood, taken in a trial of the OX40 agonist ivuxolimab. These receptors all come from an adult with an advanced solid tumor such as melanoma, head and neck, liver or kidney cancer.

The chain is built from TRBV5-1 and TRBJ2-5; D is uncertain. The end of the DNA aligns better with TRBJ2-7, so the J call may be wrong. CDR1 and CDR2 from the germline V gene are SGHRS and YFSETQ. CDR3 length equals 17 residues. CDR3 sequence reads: CASSLVGGGVHSYEQYF. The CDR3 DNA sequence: TGCGCCAGCAGCTTGGTGGGCGGTGGGGTCCACTCCTACGAGCAGTACTTC.

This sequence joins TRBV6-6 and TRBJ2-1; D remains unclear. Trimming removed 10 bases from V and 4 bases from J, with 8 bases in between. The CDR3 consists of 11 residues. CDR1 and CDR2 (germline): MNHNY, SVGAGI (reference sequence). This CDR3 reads CATTRYNEQFF. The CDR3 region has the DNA TGTGCCACGACAAGGTACAATGAGCAGTTCTTC.

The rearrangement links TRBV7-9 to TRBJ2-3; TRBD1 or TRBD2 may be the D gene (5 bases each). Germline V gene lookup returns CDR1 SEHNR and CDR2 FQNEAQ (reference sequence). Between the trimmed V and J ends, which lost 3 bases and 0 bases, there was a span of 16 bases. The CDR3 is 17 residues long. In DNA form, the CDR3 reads TGTGCCAGCAGCTTCCCCTTACTAGGGGCTAGCACAGATACGCAGTATTTT. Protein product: CASSFPLLGASTDTQYF.

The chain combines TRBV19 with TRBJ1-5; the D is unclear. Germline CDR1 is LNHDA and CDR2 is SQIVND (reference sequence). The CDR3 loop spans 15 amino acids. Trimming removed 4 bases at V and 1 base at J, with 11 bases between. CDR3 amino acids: CASSNWADSNQPQHF. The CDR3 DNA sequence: TGTGCCAGTAGTAACTGGGCGGACAGCAATCAGCCCCAGCATTTT.

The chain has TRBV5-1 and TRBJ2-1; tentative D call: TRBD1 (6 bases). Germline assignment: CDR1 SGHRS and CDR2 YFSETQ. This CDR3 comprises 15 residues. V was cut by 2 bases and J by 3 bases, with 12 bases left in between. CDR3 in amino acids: CASSFQGSDYNEQFF. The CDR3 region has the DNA TGCGCCAGCAGCTTCCAGGGGTCAGACTACAATGAGCAGTTCTTC.

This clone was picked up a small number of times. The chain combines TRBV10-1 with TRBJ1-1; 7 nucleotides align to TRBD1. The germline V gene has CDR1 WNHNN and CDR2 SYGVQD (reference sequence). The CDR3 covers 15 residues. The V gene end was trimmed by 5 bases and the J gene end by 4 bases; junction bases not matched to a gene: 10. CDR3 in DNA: TGCGCCAGCAGTCCTGGAGGGGGCGCGAGCACTGAAGCTTTCTTT. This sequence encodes CASSPGGGASTEAFF.

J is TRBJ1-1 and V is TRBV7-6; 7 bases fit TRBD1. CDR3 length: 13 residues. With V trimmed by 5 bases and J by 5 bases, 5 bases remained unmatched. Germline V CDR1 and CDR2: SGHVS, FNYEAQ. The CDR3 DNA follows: TGTGCCAGCAGCCTACAGACAGGGACTGAAGCTTTCTTT. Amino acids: CASSLQTGTEAFF.

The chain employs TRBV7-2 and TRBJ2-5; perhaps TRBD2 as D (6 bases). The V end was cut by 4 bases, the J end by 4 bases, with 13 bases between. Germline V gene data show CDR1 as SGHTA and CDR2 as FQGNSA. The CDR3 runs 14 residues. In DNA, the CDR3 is TGTGCCAGCAGCTGGAGGGGCGTTGGAGAGACCCAGTACTTC. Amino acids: CASSWRGVGETQYF.

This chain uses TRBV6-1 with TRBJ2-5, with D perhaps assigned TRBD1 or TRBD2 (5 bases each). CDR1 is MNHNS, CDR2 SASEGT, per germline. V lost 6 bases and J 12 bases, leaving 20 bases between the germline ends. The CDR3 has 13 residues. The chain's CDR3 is CASRDRDRQKEYF. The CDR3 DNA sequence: TGTGCCAGCAGGGACCGGGACCGGCAAAAGGAGTACTTC.

The CDR3 region is CASSPATRLAGDTQYF. The CDR3 region has the DNA TGTGCCAGCAGCCCCGCGACGCGACTAGCGGGAGATACGCAGTATTTT. This chain uses TRBV7-2 with TRBJ2-3; 10 positions match TRBD2. The ends lost 5 bases at V and 5 bases at J; junction bases unmatched: 10. Germline values: CDR1 SGHTA, CDR2 FQGNSA. This CDR3 is built from 16 residues. Using reference TRBV7-2 and TRBJ2-3 for the parts outside the CDR3, the full variable domain is GAGVSQSPSNKVTEKGKDVELRCDPISGHTALYWYRQSLGQGLEFLIYFQGNSAPDKSGLPSDRFSAERTGGSVSTLTIQRTQQEDSAVYLCASSPATRLAGDTQYFGPGTRLTVL.

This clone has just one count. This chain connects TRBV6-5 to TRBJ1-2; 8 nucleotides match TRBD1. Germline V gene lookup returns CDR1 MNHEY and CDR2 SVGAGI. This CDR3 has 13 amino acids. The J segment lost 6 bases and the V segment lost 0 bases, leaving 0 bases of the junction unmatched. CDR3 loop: CASSYSTGDGYTF. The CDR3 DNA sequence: TGTGCCAGCAGTTACTCGACAGGGGATGGCTACACCTTC.

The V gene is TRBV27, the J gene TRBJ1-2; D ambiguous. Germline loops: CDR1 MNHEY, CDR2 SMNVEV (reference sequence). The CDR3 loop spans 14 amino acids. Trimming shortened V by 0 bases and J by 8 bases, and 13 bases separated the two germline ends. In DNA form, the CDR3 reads TGTGCCAGCAGTTTATCGTATGACACGGAGGGCTACACCTTC. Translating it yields CASSLSYDTEGYTF.

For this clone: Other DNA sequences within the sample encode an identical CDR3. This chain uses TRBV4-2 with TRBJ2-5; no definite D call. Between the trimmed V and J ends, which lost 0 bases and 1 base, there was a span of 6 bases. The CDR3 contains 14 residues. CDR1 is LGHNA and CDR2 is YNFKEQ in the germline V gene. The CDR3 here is CASSQDTAQETQYF. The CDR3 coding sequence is TGTGCCAGCAGCCAAGATACAGCCCAAGAGACCCAGTACTTC.

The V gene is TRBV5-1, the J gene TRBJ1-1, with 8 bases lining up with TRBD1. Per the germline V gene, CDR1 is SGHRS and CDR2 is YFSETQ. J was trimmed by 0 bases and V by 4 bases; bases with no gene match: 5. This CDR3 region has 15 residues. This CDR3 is CASSGGQGMNTEAFF. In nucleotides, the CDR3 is TGCGCCAGCAGCGGCGGACAGGGCATGAACACTGAAGCTTTCTTT.

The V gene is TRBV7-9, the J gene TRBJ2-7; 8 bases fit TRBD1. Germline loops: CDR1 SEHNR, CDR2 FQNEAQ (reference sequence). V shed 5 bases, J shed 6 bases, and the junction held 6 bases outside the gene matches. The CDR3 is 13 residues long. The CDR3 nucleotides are TGTGCCAGCAGCCTCGGGACAGGAAGCGAGCAGTACTTC. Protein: CASSLGTGSEQYF.